This is a list of T cell receptor beta chains from one sample in a study of cytomegalovirus exposure and HLA in healthy donors. Method: immunoSEQ multiplex PCR; TCRdb's copy keeps in-frame clones and lacks some. The sample carries fewer than 100,000 clones, 94% recorded once. Sequenced material: PBMCs. These receptors were collected from a woman between 18 and 29 years old in good health and CMV-seropositive. Both conserved end residues are part of each CDR3. The D gene is left open where the match is weak. The size of a clone is reported for some rows only, either as once, few or many, or as a class for expanded clones.

cdr3_nt cdr3_aa d_call v_call clone_size j_call
TGTGCCAGCAGCTTGGGCGGAAACACCGGGGAGCTGTTTTTT CASSLGGNTGELFF - TRBV5-6 - TRBJ2-2
TGTGCCACTACGGGGGCCTACGAGCAGTACTTC CATTGAYEQYF - TRBV10-3 - TRBJ2-7
TGTGCCAGCTCAGGGGGACTAGCGGGATCGGTCGAGCAGTACTTC CASSGGLAGSVEQYF TRBD2 TRBV18 - TRBJ2-7
TGTGCCAGCAGTGAGGGGACAGGAAACACCATATATTTT CASSEGTGNTIYF - TRBV6-1 - TRBJ1-3
TGTGCCAGCAGCGCGCCACCGGGACAGGGAAGAACTAATGAAAAACTGTTTTTT CASSAPPGQGRTNEKLFF TRBD1 TRBV9 - TRBJ1-4
TGTGCCAGCAGCCACGGGCGGGGGGCCTACAATGAGCAGTTCTTC CASSHGRGAYNEQFF TRBD2 TRBV7-2 - TRBJ2-1
TGTGCCAGCAGCGCTCTCGGGGGCACAGATACGCAGTATTTT CASSALGGTDTQYF - TRBV11-3 once TRBJ2-3
TGTGCCAGCAGCCCGCAACTAGCCATTACTAGCACAGATACGCAGTATTTT CASSPQLAITSTDTQYF - TRBV5-4 - TRBJ2-3
TGTGCCAGCAGACCGGGACAGGGGGAAGGCGAGCAGTACTTC CASRPGQGEGEQYF TRBD1 TRBV2 - TRBJ2-7
TGTGCCAGCTCACCACGAACTAGCACAGATACGCAGTATTTT CASSPRTSTDTQYF - TRBV18 - TRBJ2-3
TGTGCCAGCACCGTAAATAGCAATCAGCCCCAGCATTTT CASTVNSNQPQHF - TRBV7-2 - TRBJ1-5
TGTGCCAGCAGTCGAGAGCCCTCCTATAATTCACCCCTCCACTTT CASSREPSYNSPLHF - TRBV2 - TRBJ1-6
TGTGCCAGCAGCCGGGACAGGGGGACCCAGTACTTC CASSRDRGTQYF TRBD1 TRBV7-9 - TRBJ2-5
TGTGCCAGCAGCGGGTCTGGGACATTGGGTGAAAAACTGTTTTTT CASSGSGTLGEKLFF - TRBV11-2 - TRBJ1-4
TGTGCCAGCAGTTTAGGGACAGGGTTAGGAGAGACCCAGTACTTC CASSLGTGLGETQYF TRBD1 TRBV28 - TRBJ2-5
TGTGCCAGCAGCTTAGGCGGGAGCTCCTACGAGCAGTACTTC CASSLGGSSYEQYF TRBD2 TRBV11-3 - TRBJ2-7
TGTGCCACCCATGAATGGAGCGGGACCCGGGAGCTGTTTTTT CATHEWSGTRELFF TRBD2 TRBV19 - TRBJ2-2
TGTGCCAGCAGCTTAGACGGTGGAGGGACTGAAGCTTTCTTT CASSLDGGGTEAFF - TRBV7-9 - TRBJ1-1
TGCGCCAGCAGCTATGGGACAGGGGTGAACACTGAAGCTTTCTTT CASSYGTGVNTEAFF TRBD1 TRBV5-1 - TRBJ1-1
TGTGCCAGCAGCTCGGTAGGGGGGACAGGTTTCGACGAGCAGTACTTC CASSSVGGTGFDEQYF TRBD1 TRBV7-2 - TRBJ2-7
TGTGCCAGCAGTTCACAAGACAGGGCACTATTGGCTGGGGCCAACGTCCTGACTTTC CASSSQDRALLAGANVLTF TRBD1 TRBV28 - TRBJ2-6
TGTGCCAGCAGCCAACCAGTGCATCAAGTAATAGATACGCAGTATTTT CASSQPVHQVIDTQYF - TRBV7-9 - TRBJ2-3
TGTGCCAGCCCCTCCGACAGGAGAATGACTGAAGCTTTCTTT CASPSDRRMTEAFF - TRBV6-8 - TRBJ1-1
TGTGCCAGCAGTTCCAGGGGTCTGAGACGGACGAACACCGGGGAGCTGTTTTTT CASSSRGLRRTNTGELFF - TRBV7-6 - TRBJ2-2
TGTGCCAGCAGCTTGGCCGGGACTGCGTACGAGACCCAGTACTTC CASSLAGTAYETQYF - TRBV5-4 - TRBJ2-5
TGTGCCAGCAGTCGTTTAGCGGCCCTAGGGGATACGCAGTATTTT CASSRLAALGDTQYF - TRBV7-7 few TRBJ2-3
TGTGCCAGCAGTTTCGTCGACAGGGGGTACGAGCAGTACTTC CASSFVDRGYEQYF TRBD1 TRBV28 - TRBJ2-7
TGTGCCAGCAGCTCCCTAGGCACAGATACGCAGTATTTT CASSSLGTDTQYF - TRBV7-9 once TRBJ2-3
TGCGCCAGCAGCCAAGATCGAGCCCAGACTTTCTACAATGAGCAGTTCTTC CASSQDRAQTFYNEQFF - TRBV4-3 - TRBJ2-1
TGTGCCAGCAGCGTAGGAGTGACGGCGGGAGAGACCCAGTACTTC CASSVGVTAGETQYF - TRBV9 - TRBJ2-5
TGTGCCAGCAGCTTAAGTAGCGGGGGGGAAGACTACGAGCAGTACTTC CASSLSSGGEDYEQYF TRBD2 TRBV7-3 - TRBJ2-7
TGTGCCAGCAGCTTACAGCGGGAGGGCCTAAGGGAGCAGTACTTC CASSLQREGLREQYF TRBD2 TRBV11-1 - TRBJ2-7
TGTGCCAGCAGTTTATACCTCGGGCTAGCGGGGGGGGAGCTGTTTTTT CASSLYLGLAGGELFF TRBD2 TRBV28 - TRBJ2-2
TGCGCCAGCAGCACCGGGACAGTCTTGTACGAGCAGTACTTC CASSTGTVLYEQYF TRBD1 TRBV5-1 once TRBJ2-7
TGTGCCACCAGCAAGCCCAAAGCGGGAGGGCTACTGACAGATACGCAGTATTTT CATSKPKAGGLLTDTQYF TRBD2 TRBV15 - TRBJ2-3
TGTGCCAGCAGCCAGAGGACAGGGGAAGCTTTCTTT CASSQRTGEAFF TRBD1 TRBV11-2 - TRBJ1-1
TGTGCCAGCTCTGGGGGCAGCTCCTATAATTCACCCCTCCACTTT CASSGGSSYNSPLHF - TRBV9 - TRBJ1-6
TGTGCCAGCAGTGCCGACAGGGCGGGTGGCTACACCTTC CASSADRAGGYTF TRBD1 TRBV2 - TRBJ1-2
TGTGCCACCAGCAGAGTGTTCGTTCCTTCTCTAGCGGGAGAATCAAATGAGCAGTTCTTC CATSRVFVPSLAGESNEQFF TRBD2 TRBV15 - TRBJ2-1
TGTGCCAGTAGTTCTCGACTAGCGGGAGGACTCTACAATGAGCAGTTCTTC CASSSRLAGGLYNEQFF TRBD2 TRBV19 - TRBJ2-1
TGTGCCAGCAGCGCCACCCCACGAGCGAGGAGAAACAATGAGCAGTTCTTC CASSATPRARRNNEQFF - TRBV9 - TRBJ2-1
TGTGCCAGTACCCTTTACAGGGGATGGGGCTACACCTTC CASTLYRGWGYTF TRBD1 TRBV19 - TRBJ1-2
TGCGCCAGCAGCTTCAACAGGGTCGTTCAGTACTTC CASSFNRVVQYF - TRBV5-1 once TRBJ2-4
TGTGCCACCAGCCCGGGACAGAGAAACTACGAGCAGTACTTC CATSPGQRNYEQYF TRBD1 TRBV15 - TRBJ2-7
TGTGCCACAGGGAGGGACGAAACCTACGAGCAGTACTTC CATGRDETYEQYF TRBD2 TRBV19 few TRBJ2-7
TGTGCCAGCACTCCAAGAGGAGAGAGTGAGCAGTTCTTC CASTPRGESEQFF - TRBV6-6 - TRBJ2-1
TGTGCCAGCAGTGAAGGGGGGACTAGCGTGGGGGAGCTGTTTTTT CASSEGGTSVGELFF TRBD2 TRBV25-1 - TRBJ2-2
TGTGCCTGGAGTTTAGAGGGGGCCTCAGATTTTCAGCCCCAGCATTTT CAWSLEGASDFQPQHF TRBD1 TRBV30 - TRBJ1-5
TGTGCCAGCAGCCAAGACAGGCTCGAGCAGTACTTC CASSQDRLEQYF - TRBV11-1 - TRBJ2-7
TGTGCCAGCTCTCCTAGCGGGGAAGAGACCCAGTACTTC CASSPSGEETQYF TRBD2 TRBV18 - TRBJ2-5
TGCGCCAGCAGCCCACGCTCAGGAACCTCCTACGAGCAGTACTTC CASSPRSGTSYEQYF - TRBV4-1 - TRBJ2-7
TGTGCCAGCAGTTACGGATTCGCGGGAGGCACTGAAGCTTTCTTT CASSYGFAGGTEAFF - TRBV6-5 - TRBJ1-1